This TCR beta chain is from a study of blood T cell repertoires in COVID-19. Authors' data handling: Amplification from reference gene primers served as the basis for estimated nucleated cell counts. Assay used: immunoSEQ multiplex PCR; TCRdb lists only in-frame clones, some missing. D and trimming were read from the DNA, whereas the V and J calls and clone size are those reported in that table. The data hold under 45,000 clones, with about 80% observed a single time. CDR1 is LGHNA and CDR2 is YNFKEQ in the germline V gene. The length of the CDR3 is 15 residues. With 0 bases removed from V and 8 bases from J, the gap between germline ends came to 11 bases. This clone occurred a few times.

This receptor was obtained from a man aged 60 to 75 with active COVID-19. Sequencing input: peripheral blood. This chain connects TRBV4-2 to TRBJ1-6; maybe TRBD1 (5 bases). The CDR3 DNA reads as TGTGCCAGCAGCCAAGAAGTGGGGCTGGATTCACCCCTCCACTTT. This gives the protein CASSQEVGLDSPLHF.